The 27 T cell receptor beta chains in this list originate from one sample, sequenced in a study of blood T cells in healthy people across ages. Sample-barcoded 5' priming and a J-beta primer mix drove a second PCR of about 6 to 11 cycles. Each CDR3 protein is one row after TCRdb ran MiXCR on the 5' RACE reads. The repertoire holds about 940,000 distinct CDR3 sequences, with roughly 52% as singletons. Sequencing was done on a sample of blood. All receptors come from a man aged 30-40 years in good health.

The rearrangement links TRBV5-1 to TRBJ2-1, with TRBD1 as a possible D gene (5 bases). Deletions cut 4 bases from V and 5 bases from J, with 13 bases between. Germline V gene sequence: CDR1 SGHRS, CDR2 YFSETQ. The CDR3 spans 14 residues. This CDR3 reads CASSPVLDNNEQFF. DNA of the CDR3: TGCGCCAGCAGCCCCGTGCTGGACAACAATGAGCAGTTCTTC. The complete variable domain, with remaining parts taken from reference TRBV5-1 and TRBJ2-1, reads KAGVTQTPRYLIKTRGQQVTLSCSPISGHRSVSWYQQTPGQGLQFLFEYFSETQRNKGNFPGRFSGRQFSNSRSEMNVSTLELGDSALYLCASSPVLDNNEQFFGPGTRLTVL.

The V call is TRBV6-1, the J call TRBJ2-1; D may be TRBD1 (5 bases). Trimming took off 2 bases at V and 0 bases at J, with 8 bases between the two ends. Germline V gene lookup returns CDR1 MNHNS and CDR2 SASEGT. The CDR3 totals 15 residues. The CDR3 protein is CASSEQGSSYNEQFF. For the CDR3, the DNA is TGTGCCAGCAGTGAACAGGGCAGCTCCTACAATGAGCAGTTCTTC.

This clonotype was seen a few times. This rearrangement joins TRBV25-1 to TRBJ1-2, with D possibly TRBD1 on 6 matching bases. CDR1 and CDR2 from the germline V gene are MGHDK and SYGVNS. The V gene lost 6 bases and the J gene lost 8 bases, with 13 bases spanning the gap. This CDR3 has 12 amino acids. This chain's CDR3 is CASSSGTTGYTF. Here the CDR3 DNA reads TGTGCCAGCAGCTCCGGGACAACGGGCTACACCTTC.

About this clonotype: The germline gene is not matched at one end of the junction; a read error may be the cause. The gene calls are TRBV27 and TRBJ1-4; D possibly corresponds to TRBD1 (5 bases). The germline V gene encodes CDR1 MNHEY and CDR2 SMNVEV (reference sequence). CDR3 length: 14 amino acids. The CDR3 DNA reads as TGTGCCAGCAGTACCCTGGGGGGAACCGAAAAATTGTTTTTT. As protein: CASSTLGGTEKLFF.

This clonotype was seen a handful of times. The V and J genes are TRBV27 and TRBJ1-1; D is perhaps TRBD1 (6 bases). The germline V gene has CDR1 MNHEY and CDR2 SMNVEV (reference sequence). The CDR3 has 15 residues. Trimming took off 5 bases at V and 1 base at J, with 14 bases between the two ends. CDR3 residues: CASSTYRQANTEAFF. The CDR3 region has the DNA TGTGCCAGCAGTACATATCGACAGGCGAACACTGAAGCTTTCTTT.

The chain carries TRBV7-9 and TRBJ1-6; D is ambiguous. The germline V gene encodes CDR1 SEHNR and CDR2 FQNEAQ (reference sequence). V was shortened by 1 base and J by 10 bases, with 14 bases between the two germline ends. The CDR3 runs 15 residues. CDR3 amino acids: CASSLVEVLGSPLHF. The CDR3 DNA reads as TGTGCCAGCAGCTTAGTTGAGGTTTTGGGGTCACCCCTCCACTTT.

CDR3 DNA sequence: TGTGCCAGCAGCTTCGGGGGCCGGGGTGAAAAACTGTTTTTT. This sequence encodes CASSFGGRGEKLFF. The V and J genes are TRBV7-2 and TRBJ1-4, with D possibly TRBD1 on 6 matching bases. Germline V lookup: CDR1 SGHTA, CDR2 FQGNSA. This CDR3 comprises 14 residues. The V end lost 3 bases, the J end lost 7 bases, and 12 bases lay between the germline ends.

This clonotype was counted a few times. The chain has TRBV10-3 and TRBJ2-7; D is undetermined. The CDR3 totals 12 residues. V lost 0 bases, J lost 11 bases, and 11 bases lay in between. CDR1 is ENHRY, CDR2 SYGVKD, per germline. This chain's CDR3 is CAISESKGLEYF. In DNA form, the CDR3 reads TGTGCCATCAGTGAGTCTAAGGGCTTGGAGTACTTC.

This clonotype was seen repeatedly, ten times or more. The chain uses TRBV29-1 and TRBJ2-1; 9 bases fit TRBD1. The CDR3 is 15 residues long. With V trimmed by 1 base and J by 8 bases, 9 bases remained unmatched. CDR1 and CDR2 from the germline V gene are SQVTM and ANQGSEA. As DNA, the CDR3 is TGCAGCGTTGAAGCCGGGACAGGGTGGTCCGATGAGCAGTTCTTC. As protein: CSVEAGTGWSDEQFF.

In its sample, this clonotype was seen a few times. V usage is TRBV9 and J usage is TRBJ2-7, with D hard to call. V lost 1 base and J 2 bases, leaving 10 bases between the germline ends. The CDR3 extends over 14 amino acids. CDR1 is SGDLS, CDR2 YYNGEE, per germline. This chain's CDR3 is CASSVSPGPYEQYF. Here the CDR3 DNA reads TGTGCCAGCAGCGTATCTCCGGGCCCCTACGAGCAGTACTTC.

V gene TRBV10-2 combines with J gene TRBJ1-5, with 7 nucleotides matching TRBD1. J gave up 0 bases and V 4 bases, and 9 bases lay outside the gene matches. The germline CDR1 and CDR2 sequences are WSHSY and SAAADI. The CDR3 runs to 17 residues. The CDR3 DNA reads TGCGCCAGCAGTGGGACAGGAGGAATATATAGCAATCAGCCCCAGCATTTT. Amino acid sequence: CASSGTGGIYSNQPQHF.

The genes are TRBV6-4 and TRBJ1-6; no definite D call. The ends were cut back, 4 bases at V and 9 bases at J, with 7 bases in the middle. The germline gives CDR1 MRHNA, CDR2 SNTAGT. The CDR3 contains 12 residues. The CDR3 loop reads CASSGAGSPLHF. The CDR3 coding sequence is TGTGCCAGCAGTGGCGCGGGTTCACCCCTCCACTTT.

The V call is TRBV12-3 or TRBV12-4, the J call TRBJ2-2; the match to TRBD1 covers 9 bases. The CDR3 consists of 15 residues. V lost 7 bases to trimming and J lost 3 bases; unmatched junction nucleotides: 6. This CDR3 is CASKPDRGDTGELFF. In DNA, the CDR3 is TGTGCCAGCAAGCCGGACAGGGGTGACACCGGGGAGCTGTTTTTT.

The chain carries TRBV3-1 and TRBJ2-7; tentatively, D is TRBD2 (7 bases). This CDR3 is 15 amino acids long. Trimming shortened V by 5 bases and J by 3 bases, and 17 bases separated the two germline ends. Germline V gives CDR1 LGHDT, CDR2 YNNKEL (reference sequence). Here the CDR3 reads CASSLRRGPFYEQYF. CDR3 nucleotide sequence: TGTGCCAGCAGCTTACGGCGGGGGCCTTTCTACGAGCAGTACTTC.

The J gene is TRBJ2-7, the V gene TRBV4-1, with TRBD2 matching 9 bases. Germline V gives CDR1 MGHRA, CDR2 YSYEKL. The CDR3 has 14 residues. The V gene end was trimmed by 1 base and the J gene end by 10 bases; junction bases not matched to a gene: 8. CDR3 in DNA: TGCGCCAGCAGCCAAGCACCGGGACTAGCTCGTCAGTACTTC. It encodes CASSQAPGLARQYF.

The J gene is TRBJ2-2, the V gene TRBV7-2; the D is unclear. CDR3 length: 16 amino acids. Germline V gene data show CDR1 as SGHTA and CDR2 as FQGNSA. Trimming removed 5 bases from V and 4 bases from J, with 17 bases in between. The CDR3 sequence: CASSDRLDDATGELFF. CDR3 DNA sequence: TGTGCCAGCAGCGACCGTCTGGACGACGCCACCGGGGAGCTGTTTTTT.

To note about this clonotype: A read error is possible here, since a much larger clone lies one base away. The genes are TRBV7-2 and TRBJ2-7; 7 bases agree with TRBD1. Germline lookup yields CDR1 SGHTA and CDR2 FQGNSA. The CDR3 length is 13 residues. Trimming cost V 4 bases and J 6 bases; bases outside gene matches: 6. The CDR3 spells CASSSGGTCEQYF. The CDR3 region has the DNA TGTGCCAGCAGCTCAGGGGGAACCTGCGAGCAGTACTTC.

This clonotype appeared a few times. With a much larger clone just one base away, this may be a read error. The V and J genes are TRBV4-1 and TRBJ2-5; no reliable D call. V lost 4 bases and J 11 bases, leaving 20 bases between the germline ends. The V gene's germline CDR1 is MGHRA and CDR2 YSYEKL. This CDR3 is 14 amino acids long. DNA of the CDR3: TGCGCCAGCAGCCGTAGCACGGGTCCCTATGAGCAGTACTTC. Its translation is CASSRSTGPYEQYF.

CDR3: CASSPWDSNEQFF. The DNA for the CDR3 is TGTGCCAGCAGCCCCTGGGACTCCAATGAGCAGTTCTTC. This chain connects TRBV7-3 to TRBJ2-1; D possibly corresponds to TRBD2 (6 bases). V gave up 5 bases and J gave up 6 bases, with 11 bases separating them. Germline V gene lookup returns CDR1 SGHTA and CDR2 FQGTGA. CDR3 length: 13 residues.

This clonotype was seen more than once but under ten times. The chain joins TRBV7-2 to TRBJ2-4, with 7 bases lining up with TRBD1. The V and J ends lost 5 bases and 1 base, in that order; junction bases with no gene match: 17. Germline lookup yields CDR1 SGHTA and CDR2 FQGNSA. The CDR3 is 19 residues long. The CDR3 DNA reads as TGTGCCAGCAGCCTACTAACAGGGGCGAGTGACTTCGCCAAAAACATTCAGTACTTC. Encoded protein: CASSLLTGASDFAKNIQYF.

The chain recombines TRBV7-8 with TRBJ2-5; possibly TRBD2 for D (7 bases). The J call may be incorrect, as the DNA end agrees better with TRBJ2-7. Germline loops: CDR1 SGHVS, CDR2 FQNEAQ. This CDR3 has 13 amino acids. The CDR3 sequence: CASSGRGGAEQYF. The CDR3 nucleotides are TGTGCCAGCAGCGGCCGAGGGGGGGCCGAGCAGTACTTC.

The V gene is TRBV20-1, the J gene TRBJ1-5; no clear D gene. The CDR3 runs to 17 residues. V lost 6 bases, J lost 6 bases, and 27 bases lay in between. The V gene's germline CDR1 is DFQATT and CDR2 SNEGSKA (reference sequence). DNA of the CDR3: TGCAGTGCGTCAAACTTAAAAACTTACACCGGAGGTCAGCCCCAGCATTTT. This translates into CSASNLKTYTGGQPQHF.

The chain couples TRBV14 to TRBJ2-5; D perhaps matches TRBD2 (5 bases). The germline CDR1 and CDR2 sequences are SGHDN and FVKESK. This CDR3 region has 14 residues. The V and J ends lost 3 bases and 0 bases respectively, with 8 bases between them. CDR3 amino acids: CASSHFGNQETQYF. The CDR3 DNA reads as TGTGCCAGCAGCCATTTCGGGAACCAAGAGACCCAGTACTTC.

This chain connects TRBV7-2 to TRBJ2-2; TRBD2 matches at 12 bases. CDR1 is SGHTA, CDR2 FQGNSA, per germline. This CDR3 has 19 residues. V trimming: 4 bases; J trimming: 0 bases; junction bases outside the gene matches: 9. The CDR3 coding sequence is TGTGCCAGCAGCTCCCACGGACTAGCGGGACAGACGAACACCGGGGAGCTGTTTTTT. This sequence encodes CASSSHGLAGQTNTGELFF.

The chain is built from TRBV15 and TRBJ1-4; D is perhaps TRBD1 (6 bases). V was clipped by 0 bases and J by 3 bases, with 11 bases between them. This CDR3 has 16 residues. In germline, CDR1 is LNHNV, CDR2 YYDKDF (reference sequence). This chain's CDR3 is CATSREPGHPNEKLFF. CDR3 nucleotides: TGTGCCACCAGCAGAGAACCGGGACATCCTAATGAAAAACTGTTTTTT.

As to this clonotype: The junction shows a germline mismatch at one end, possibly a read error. CDR3 DNA: TGTGCCAGCAGTGACTCGGACGGTTACGAGCAGTACTTC. Its protein is CASSDSDGYEQYF. V and J are TRBV6-2 or TRBV6-3 and TRBJ2-7; D uncertain. This CDR3 contains 13 residues. Germline assignment: CDR1 MNHEY and CDR2 SVGEGT.

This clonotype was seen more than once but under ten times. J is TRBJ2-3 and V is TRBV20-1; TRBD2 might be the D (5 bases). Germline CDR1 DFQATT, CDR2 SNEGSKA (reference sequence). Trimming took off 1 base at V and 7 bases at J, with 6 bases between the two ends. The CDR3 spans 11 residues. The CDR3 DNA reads TGCAGTGCTAGAGGGAGGCATACGCAGTATTTT. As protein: CSARGRHTQYF.